Listed here is a single T cell receptor beta chain. Its antigen is as yet unknown. The data were obtained in a study of shared clonotypes between healthy human individuals. Study conclusions and caveats: Naive subsets usually exceeded memory subsets in estimated richness. Clonotypes shared by all four sorted-subset donors had higher generation probabilities than non-shared clonotypes.

Method: immunoSEQ multiplex PCR; TCRdb's copy keeps in-frame clones and lacks some. This sample has about 680,000 clones, with around three quarters found just once. Those who donated were healthy HIV-negative adults, with no recent acute infections or vaccinations reported. Subsets obtained from CD4+ cells comprised CD45RA+ naive and CD45RA-negative memory cells. The V and J ends lost 5 bases and 5 bases, in that order; junction bases with no gene match: 2. This CDR3 is 13 amino acids long. Germline lookup yields CDR1 KGHSH and CDR2 LQKENI. This receptor was identified in a woman aged 25 to 39 in good health. Sequenced input: memory CD4+ T cells sorted from blood. Subset described: CD45RA-negative fraction. V and J are TRBV18 and TRBJ1-4, with TRBD1 matching 7 bases. DNA for the CDR3: TGTGCCAGCTCAAGGGACAGAAATGAAAAACTGTTTTTT. Translated, it gives CASSRDRNEKLFF.